This T cell receptor (beta chain) is from a study of breast tumors, draining lymph nodes, adjacent tissues. This clonotype was recorded many times. Its antigen remains unidentified. Breast cancer patients provided tissue from their axillary draining lymph nodes. Per the germline V gene, CDR1 is SGHTA and CDR2 is FQGTGA. This CDR3 contains 11 residues. Between the trimmed V and J ends, which lost 0 bases and 10 bases, there was a span of 4 bases. TCRdb processed the multiplex PCR reads anew with MiXCR; each CDR3 protein has one entry. The sample has 100,000 to 150,000 distinct CDR3 sequences, 15% to 20% seen once; the top ten hold around 3.5%. The study, taken as a whole, reports: Compared with basal-like, luminal-like tumors shared significantly more repertoire with nontumor tissue.

Sequencing was performed on axillary lymph node tissue. The source of this sequence is a female donor with breast cancer. Some clones in this sample may be carry-over from other donors' samples. This chain joins TRBV7-3 and TRBJ2-1; D unresolved. CDR3 sequence reads: CASSLTGEQFF. The DNA of the CDR3 is TGTGCCAGCAGCTTAACGGGCGAGCAGTTCTTC.